These 28 T cell receptor beta chains originate from one sample sequenced in a study of T cell repertoires in cytomegalovirus infection. TCRdb used MiXCR to reprocess the reads, holding one entry per CDR3 protein. The data hold around 210,000 distinct CDR3 sequences, with roughly 6.5% observed a single time. Sequencing was performed on PBMCs. These receptors were obtained from a human donor in good health (CMV status not recorded). Some clones in this sample may be carry-over from other donors' samples.

This clonotype was detected ten times or more. The V call is TRBV7-9, the J call TRBJ1-5; weak D call: TRBD1 (6 bases). Between the trimmed V and J ends, which lost 1 base and 2 bases, there was a span of 24 bases. Germline V gene data show CDR1 as SEHNR and CDR2 as FQNEAQ (reference sequence). This CDR3 is 20 amino acids long. The CDR3 region has the DNA TGTGCCAGCAGCTTAGACGTCGGGGGGCTATCCGGAGGAGGCAATCAGCCCCAGCATTTT. Translation gives CASSLDVGGLSGGGNQPQHF. Filled out from reference TRBV7-9 and TRBJ1-5, the complete variable domain reads DTGVSQNPRHKITKRGQNVTFRCDPISEHNRLYWYRQTLGQGPEFLTYFQNEAQLEKSRLLSDRFSAERPKGSFSTLEIQRTEQGDSAMYLCASSLDVGGLSGGGNQPQHFGDGTRLSIL.

The V gene is TRBV29-1, the J gene TRBJ1-2, with TRBD1 as a possible D gene (5 bases). This CDR3 region has 11 residues. The germline V gene encodes CDR1 SQVTM and CDR2 ANQGSEA. Trimming left V 8 bases short and J 4 bases short, with 11 bases between. CDR3 protein: CSLGDAYGYTF. CDR3 bases: TGCAGCCTGGGGGACGCCTATGGCTACACCTTC.

This clonotype was seen many times. V is TRBV28 and J is TRBJ1-6; D is uncertain. V was clipped by 5 bases and J by 0 bases, with 11 bases between them. The CDR3 runs 16 residues. The germline V gene encodes CDR1 MDHEN and CDR2 SYDVKM. CDR3 nucleotides: TGTGCCAGCAGTCCCACCGGGAGCTCCTATAATTCACCCCTCCACTTT. It codes for CASSPTGSSYNSPLHF.

This clonotype was recorded a few times. The chain employs TRBV7-9 and TRBJ1-1; D gene unclear. The germline gives CDR1 SEHNR, CDR2 FQNEAQ (reference sequence). Trimming shortened V by 5 bases and J by 0 bases, and 13 bases separated the two germline ends. The CDR3 covers 15 residues. The CDR3 here is CASSLRRSLNTEAFF. As DNA, the CDR3 is TGTGCCAGCAGCCTTCGACGGAGCCTGAACACTGAAGCTTTCTTT.

This clonotype occurred many times. V gene TRBV7-2 combines with J gene TRBJ2-3, with no clear D. The CDR3 spans 12 residues. The germline gives CDR1 SGHTA, CDR2 FQGNSA. V gave up 5 bases and J gave up 2 bases, with 5 bases separating them. The CDR3 nucleotides read TGTGCCAGCAGCATCTACACAGATACGCAGTATTTT. Residues: CASSIYTDTQYF.

This clonotype was observed a handful of times. The chain links TRBV12-3 or TRBV12-4 to TRBJ2-7; TRBD1 aligns across 8 bases. CDR3 length equals 12 residues. Trimming at V came to 6 bases and at J to 6 bases, leaving 4 bases not matched to a gene. The CDR3 DNA reads TGTGCCAGCAGCCGACAGGGGTCCGAGCAGTACTTC. Translation: CASSRQGSEQYF.

This clonotype appeared many times. This chain links TRBV29-1 with TRBJ1-2; D gene unclear. CDR3 length equals 13 residues. The V gene lost 6 bases and the J gene lost 1 base, with 12 bases spanning the gap. CDR1 and CDR2 from the germline V gene are SQVTM and ANQGSEA. CDR3 in DNA: TGCAGCGTGTTTAGGGTAGATAACTATGGCTACACCTTC. It specifies CSVFRVDNYGYTF.

This clonotype was seen repeatedly, ten times or more. The rearrangement links TRBV27 to TRBJ2-1; a possible D gene is TRBD1 (5 bases). Per the germline V gene, CDR1 is MNHEY and CDR2 is SMNVEV (reference sequence). V was shortened by 0 bases and J by 10 bases, with 13 bases between the two germline ends. The CDR3 is 14 residues long. The CDR3 spells CASSLSRTLGEQFF. CDR3 coding DNA: TGTGCCAGCAGTTTATCAAGGACACTTGGGGAGCAGTTCTTC.

Ten or more counts support this clonotype. This chain connects TRBV7-2 to TRBJ2-5; D is undetermined. Germline-derived CDR1 and CDR2 are SGHTA and FQGNSA. The length of the CDR3 is 14 residues. V gave up 3 bases and J gave up 2 bases, with 10 bases separating them. CDR3 in amino acids: CASSFERVQETQYF. CDR3 bases: TGTGCCAGCAGCTTCGAAAGGGTGCAAGAGACCCAGTACTTC.

In its sample, this clonotype was seen many times. This sequence joins TRBV6-6 and TRBJ1-6; TRBD1 agrees at 8 bases. The CDR3 extends over 16 amino acids. Germline lookup yields CDR1 MNHNY and CDR2 SVGAGI (reference sequence). Trimming removed 4 bases from V and 5 bases from J; junction bases left unmatched: 7. The CDR3 sequence: CASSFPGQGNNSPLHF. The CDR3 DNA is TGTGCCAGCAGTTTCCCCGGACAGGGAAATAATTCACCCCTCCACTTT.

In its sample, this clonotype was seen many times. The V gene is TRBV7-9, the J gene TRBJ2-4; D call uncertain. V was trimmed by 5 bases and J by 7 bases, leaving 15 bases between them. Per germline, CDR1 SEHNR and CDR2 FQNEAQ (reference sequence). The CDR3 has 14 amino acids. This CDR3 reads CASSNVDGRNIQYF. The CDR3 DNA follows: TGTGCCAGCAGCAACGTAGACGGCAGGAACATTCAGTACTTC.

The chain carries TRBV20-1 and TRBJ2-7, with TRBD2 as a possible D gene (6 bases). V was trimmed by 3 bases and J by 2 bases, leaving 11 bases between them. The CDR3 runs 13 residues. Germline V gene lookup returns CDR1 DFQATT and CDR2 SNEGSKA (reference sequence). This CDR3 reads CSARGTQTYEQYF. The CDR3 region has the DNA TGCAGTGCTAGGGGGACTCAAACCTACGAGCAGTACTTC.

This clonotype was seen repeatedly, ten times or more. V gene TRBV7-7 combines with J gene TRBJ2-2; D gene ambiguous. The V end lost 11 bases, the J end lost 4 bases, and 11 bases lay between the germline ends. This CDR3 is 12 amino acids long. Germline CDR1 is SSHAT and CDR2 is FNYEAQ (reference sequence). This CDR3 reads CAWGRGTGELFF. DNA of the CDR3: TGTGCCTGGGGTCGAGGCACCGGGGAGCTGTTTTTT.

This clonotype was detected many times. The chain is built from TRBV20-1 and TRBJ1-6; possibly TRBD1 for D (6 bases). V lost 0 bases and J 7 bases, leaving 16 bases between the germline ends. Germline V gives CDR1 DFQATT, CDR2 SNEGSKA (reference sequence). CDR3 length equals 16 residues. CDR3 nucleotides: TGCAGTGCTAGAGAGGGGGCGGGACTGACCAATTCACCCCTCCACTTT. Protein product: CSAREGAGLTNSPLHF.

This clonotype was found many times. The V gene is TRBV6-6, the J gene TRBJ2-4, with 11 bases fitting TRBD1. The CDR3 length is 17 residues. The junction had 10 bases not matched to a gene; V was cut back by 4 bases and J by 5 bases. From germline, CDR1 is MNHNY and CDR2 SVGAGI (reference sequence). The CDR3 is CASSSPSDRGLQNIQYF. The DNA for the CDR3 is TGTGCCAGCAGTTCTCCTTCGGACAGGGGGCTACAAAACATTCAGTACTTC.

This clonotype occurred many times. The J gene is TRBJ2-1, the V gene TRBV6-2 or TRBV6-3, with D perhaps matching TRBD1 or TRBD2 (7 bases each). In germline, CDR1 is MNHEY, CDR2 SVGEGT. The V and J ends lost 2 bases and 5 bases respectively, with 16 bases between them. This CDR3 is 16 amino acids long. This CDR3 reads CASSYGRGRENNEQFF. In DNA, the CDR3 is TGTGCCAGCAGTTACGGGAGGGGGCGTGAAAACAATGAGCAGTTCTTC.

This clonotype was recorded many times. The chain uses TRBV6-6 and TRBJ2-3, with D tentatively TRBD1 or TRBD2 (5 bases each). The germline V gene has CDR1 MNHNY and CDR2 SVGAGI (reference sequence). CDR3 length equals 16 residues. V lost 5 bases to trimming and J lost 5 bases, with 20 bases between them. The CDR3 here is CASSHPQGAVEDTQYF. DNA for the CDR3: TGTGCCAGCAGTCATCCCCAGGGAGCGGTGGAAGATACGCAGTATTTT.

The chain is built from TRBV20-1 and TRBJ2-3; 9 nucleotides align to TRBD2. CDR1 DFQATT and CDR2 SNEGSKA come from the germline V gene (reference sequence). There are 17 residues in the CDR3. Unmatched junction bases numbered 8, after V lost 0 bases and J lost 1 base. CDR3 DNA: TGCAGTGCTAGAGATCCGGGAGCGGGGGGAGGCACAGATACGCAGTATTTT. Its translation is CSARDPGAGGGTDTQYF.

This clonotype was recorded many times. The V gene is TRBV23-1, the J gene TRBJ2-5, with unresolved D. TRBV23-1 is an ORF for which the function is uncertain. This CDR3 spans 18 amino acids. Trimming took off 2 bases at V and 3 bases at J, with 22 bases between the two ends. The CDR3 coding sequence is TGCGCCAGCAGTCAAAAGGTTAGACAAGGCTACATCAAAGAGACCCAGTACTTC. Protein product: CASSQKVRQGYIKETQYF.

This clonotype has ten or more counts. The CDR3 DNA is TGTGCCAGCTGGGGGACGAGCTCCTACGAGCAGTACTTC. This sequence encodes CASWGTSSYEQYF. J is TRBJ2-7 and V is TRBV6-2 or TRBV6-3; D tentatively fits TRBD1 or TRBD2 (5 bases each). Germline V CDR1 and CDR2: MNHEY, SVGEGT. This CDR3 has 13 residues. The V and J ends lost 8 bases and 0 bases respectively, with 11 bases between them.

This clonotype was detected many times. This sequence joins TRBV7-2 and TRBJ2-3, with 10 bases aligning to TRBD2. The trim removed 1 base at V and 5 bases at J, leaving 0 bases unmatched. CDR3 length equals 14 residues. CDR1 is SGHTA and CDR2 is FQGNSA in the germline V gene. The CDR3 protein is CASSLVAGGDTQYF. CDR3 DNA sequence: TGTGCCAGCAGCTTAGTAGCGGGGGGAGATACGCAGTATTTT.

At least ten counts were recorded for this clonotype. The rearrangement joins TRBV2 to TRBJ1-4; D unclear. There are 15 residues in the CDR3. CDR1 and CDR2 (germline): SNHLY, FYNNEI. Deletions cut 4 bases from V and 0 bases from J, with 9 bases between. CDR3: CASSGPGATNEKLFF. CDR3 DNA: TGTGCCAGCAGTGGGCCCGGCGCAACTAATGAAAAACTGTTTTTT.

This clonotype was detected many times. The V call is TRBV28, the J call TRBJ2-3; TRBD2 agrees at 7 bases. The CDR3 loop spans 16 amino acids. The V and J ends lost 0 bases and 0 bases, in that order; junction bases with no gene match: 3. The germline V gene encodes CDR1 MDHEN and CDR2 SYDVKM. The CDR3 DNA sequence: TGTGCCAGCAGTTTATGGGCTAGCGGAAGCACAGATACGCAGTATTTT. As protein: CASSLWASGSTDTQYF. Variable domain in full (rest from reference TRBV28 and TRBJ2-3): DVKVTQSSRYLVKRTGEKVFLECVQDMDHENMFWYRQDPGLGLRLIYFSYDVKMKEKGDIPEGYSVSREKKERFSLILESASTNQTSMYLCASSLWASGSTDTQYFGPGTRLTVL.

This clonotype has a count of ten or more. This rearrangement joins TRBV20-1 to TRBJ2-2; 7 bases are a match to TRBD2. This CDR3 has 14 residues. The V gene's germline CDR1 is DFQATT and CDR2 SNEGSKA (reference sequence). The V gene end was trimmed by 6 bases and the J gene end by 0 bases; junction bases not matched to a gene: 4. This CDR3 reads CSAESGANTGELFF. DNA for the CDR3: TGCAGTGCCGAAAGCGGGGCGAACACCGGGGAGCTGTTTTTT.

This clonotype has a count of ten or more. The CDR3 loop is CSVDQSGGAGDTQYF. CDR3 coding DNA: TGCAGTGTGGACCAGAGCGGGGGGGCCGGAGATACGCAGTATTTT. The genes are TRBV20-1 and TRBJ2-3; TRBD2 agrees at 10 bases. Unmatched junction bases numbered 12, after V lost 7 bases and J lost 5 bases. Germline CDR1 DFQATT, CDR2 SNEGSKA (reference sequence). The CDR3 is 15 residues long.

This clonotype was seen repeatedly, ten times or more. This rearrangement joins TRBV2 to TRBJ1-6; unclear D gene. CDR1 and CDR2 from the germline V gene are SNHLY and FYNNEI. With 6 bases removed from V and 6 bases from J, the gap between germline ends came to 3 bases. The CDR3 contains 11 residues. The chain's CDR3 is CASRGNSPLHF. DNA for the CDR3: TGTGCCAGCAGGGGTAATTCACCCCTCCACTTT.

At least ten counts were recorded for this clonotype. V gene TRBV6-6 combines with J gene TRBJ2-7; unclear D gene. V lost 0 bases, J lost 0 bases, and 0 bases lay in between. CDR3 length equals 12 residues. Germline lookup yields CDR1 MNHNY and CDR2 SVGAGI (reference sequence). Here the CDR3 DNA reads TGTGCCAGCAGTTACTCCTCCTACGAGCAGTACTTC. Translation: CASSYSSYEQYF.

This clonotype was seen at least ten times. The chain employs TRBV19 and TRBJ2-4; TRBD2 is a possible D gene (5 bases). Per germline, CDR1 LNHDA and CDR2 SQIVND (reference sequence). This CDR3 spans 15 amino acids. Trimming removed 6 bases at V and 3 bases at J, with 15 bases between. CDR3 protein: CASSHNEGLKNIQYF. CDR3 DNA: TGTGCCAGTAGCCACAACGAGGGCCTCAAAAACATTCAGTACTTC.